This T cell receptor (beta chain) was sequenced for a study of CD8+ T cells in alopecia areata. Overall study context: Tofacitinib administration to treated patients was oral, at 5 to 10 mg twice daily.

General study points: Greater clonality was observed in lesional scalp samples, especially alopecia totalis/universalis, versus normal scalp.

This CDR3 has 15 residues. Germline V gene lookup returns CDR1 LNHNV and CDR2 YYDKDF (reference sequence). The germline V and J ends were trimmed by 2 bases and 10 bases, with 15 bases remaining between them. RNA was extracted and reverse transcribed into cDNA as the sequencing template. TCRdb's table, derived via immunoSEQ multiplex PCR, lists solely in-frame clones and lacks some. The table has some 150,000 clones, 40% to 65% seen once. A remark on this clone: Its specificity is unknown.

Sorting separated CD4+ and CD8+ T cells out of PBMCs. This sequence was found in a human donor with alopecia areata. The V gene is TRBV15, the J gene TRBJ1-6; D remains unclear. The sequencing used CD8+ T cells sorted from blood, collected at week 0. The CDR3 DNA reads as TGTGCCACCAGCAGAAGGCAGCCCGGCGAGTCACCCCTCCACTTT. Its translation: CATSRRQPGESPLHF.